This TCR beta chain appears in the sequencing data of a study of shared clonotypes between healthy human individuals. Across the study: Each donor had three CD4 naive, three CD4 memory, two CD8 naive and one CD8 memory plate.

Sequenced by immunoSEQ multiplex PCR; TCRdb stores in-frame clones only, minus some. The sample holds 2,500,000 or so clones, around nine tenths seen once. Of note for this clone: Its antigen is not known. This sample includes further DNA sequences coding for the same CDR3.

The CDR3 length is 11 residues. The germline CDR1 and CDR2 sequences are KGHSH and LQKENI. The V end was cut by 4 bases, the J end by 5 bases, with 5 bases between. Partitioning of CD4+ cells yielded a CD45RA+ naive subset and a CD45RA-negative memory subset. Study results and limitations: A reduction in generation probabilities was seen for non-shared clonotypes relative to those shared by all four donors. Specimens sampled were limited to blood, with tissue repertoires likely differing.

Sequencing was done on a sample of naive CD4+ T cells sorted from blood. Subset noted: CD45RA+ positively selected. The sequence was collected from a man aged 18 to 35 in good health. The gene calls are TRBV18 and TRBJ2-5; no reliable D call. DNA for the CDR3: TGTGCCAGCTCACTCCAGGAGACCCAGTACTTC. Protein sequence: CASSLQETQYF.